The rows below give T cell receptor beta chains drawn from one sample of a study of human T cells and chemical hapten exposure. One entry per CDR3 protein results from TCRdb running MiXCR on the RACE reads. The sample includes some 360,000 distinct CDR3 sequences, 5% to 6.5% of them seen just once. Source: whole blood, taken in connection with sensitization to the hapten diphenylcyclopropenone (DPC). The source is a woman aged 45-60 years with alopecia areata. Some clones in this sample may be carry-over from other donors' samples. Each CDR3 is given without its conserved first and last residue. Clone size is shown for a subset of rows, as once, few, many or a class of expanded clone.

CDR3aa: ASSLIQVNEKLF
abundance: few
j_gene: TRBJ1-4
v_gene: TRBV7-9

CDR3aa: ASSLQGPHNQPQH
abundance: .
j_gene: TRBJ1-5
v_gene: TRBV6-2/TRBV6-3

CDR3aa: ASSPAGLEQY
abundance: few
j_gene: TRBJ2-7
v_gene: TRBV6-2/TRBV6-3

CDR3aa: SLGGVSGDTQY
abundance: many
j_gene: TRBJ2-3
v_gene: TRBV29-1

CDR3aa: ASSLSGGDQPQH
abundance: many
j_gene: TRBJ1-5
v_gene: TRBV5-5

CDR3aa: ASSEGGRASGYELY
abundance: .
j_gene: TRBJ2-7
v_gene: TRBV9

CDR3aa: AVRGTAIQGGSPLH
abundance: many
j_gene: TRBJ1-6
v_gene: TRBV6-5

CDR3aa: ASTFGTGLQEQY
abundance: .
j_gene: TRBJ2-7
v_gene: TRBV5-6

CDR3aa: ASRKQGVADTQY
abundance: many
j_gene: TRBJ2-3
v_gene: TRBV6-6

CDR3aa: SASTRQGFSYEQY
abundance: few
j_gene: TRBJ2-7
v_gene: TRBV20-1

CDR3aa: SVDKEGAGGAF
abundance: few
j_gene: TRBJ1-1
v_gene: TRBV29-1

CDR3aa: SVEPRNYGYT
abundance: few
j_gene: TRBJ1-2
v_gene: TRBV29-1

CDR3aa: ASRRLAGSNEQF
abundance: few
j_gene: TRBJ2-1
v_gene: TRBV5-6

CDR3aa: SVETSSTDTQY
abundance: many
j_gene: TRBJ2-3
v_gene: TRBV29-1

CDR3aa: ASSLEGRHQETQY
abundance: many
j_gene: TRBJ2-5
v_gene: TRBV5-6

CDR3aa: ASSWDRAMNTEAF
abundance: .
j_gene: TRBJ1-1
v_gene: TRBV5-1

CDR3aa: ASSRSETGNYNEQF
abundance: .
j_gene: TRBJ2-1
v_gene: TRBV11-1

CDR3aa: ASSYVRGRISYEQY
abundance: many
j_gene: TRBJ2-7
v_gene: TRBV6-2/TRBV6-3

CDR3aa: ASSLGRAAKDTQY
abundance: .
j_gene: TRBJ2-3
v_gene: TRBV11-2

CDR3aa: ASSFFGDTGDGYT
abundance: many
j_gene: TRBJ1-2
v_gene: TRBV12-3/TRBV12-4

CDR3aa: ASSRRSSYEQY
abundance: many
j_gene: TRBJ2-7
v_gene: TRBV4-1

CDR3aa: ASSLYGQQQETQY
abundance: .
j_gene: TRBJ2-5
v_gene: TRBV7-2

CDR3aa: ASSYSKAHLAGTDTQY
abundance: many
j_gene: TRBJ2-3
v_gene: TRBV6-5

CDR3aa: ASTIRDLNTEAF
abundance: .
j_gene: TRBJ1-1
v_gene: TRBV13

CDR3aa: SALTSGRRNEQY
abundance: many
j_gene: TRBJ2-7
v_gene: TRBV29-1

CDR3aa: ASSQDLGQGHEQF
abundance: many
j_gene: TRBJ2-1
v_gene: TRBV4-3

CDR3aa: SVARLAGVEQY
abundance: few
j_gene: TRBJ2-7
v_gene: TRBV29-1

CDR3aa: ASSISESNYGYT
abundance: few
j_gene: TRBJ1-2
v_gene: TRBV6-1

CDR3aa: ASSPTQSGGEQY
abundance: few
j_gene: TRBJ2-7
v_gene: TRBV18

CDR3aa: ASRLTGDVILYGYT
abundance: many
j_gene: TRBJ1-2
v_gene: TRBV28

CDR3aa: ASSPGELNTEAF
abundance: many
j_gene: TRBJ1-1
v_gene: TRBV5-1

CDR3aa: ASSSHNEQF
abundance: many
j_gene: TRBJ2-1
v_gene: TRBV7-6

CDR3aa: ASSFRGRRTGELF
abundance: many
j_gene: TRBJ2-2
v_gene: TRBV28

CDR3aa: ASTPLSSGNTIY
abundance: many
j_gene: TRBJ1-3
v_gene: TRBV12-3/TRBV12-4

CDR3aa: SANSQGGIVQPQH
abundance: many
j_gene: TRBJ1-5
v_gene: TRBV20-1

CDR3aa: ASSLDRADTQY
abundance: many
j_gene: TRBJ2-3
v_gene: TRBV7-8

CDR3aa: ASSARLAGGPGTDTQY
abundance: .
j_gene: TRBJ2-3
v_gene: TRBV5-6

CDR3aa: ASGGGRPQH
abundance: .
j_gene: TRBJ1-5
v_gene: TRBV12-3/TRBV12-4

CDR3aa: ASSGNRDDEQY
abundance: .
j_gene: TRBJ2-7
v_gene: TRBV10-1

CDR3aa: ASSLISRPDTQY
abundance: many
j_gene: TRBJ2-3
v_gene: TRBV12-3/TRBV12-4

CDR3aa: ASRDGYT
abundance: few
j_gene: TRBJ1-2
v_gene: TRBV4-3

CDR3aa: ASTDGLGASEQY
abundance: .
j_gene: TRBJ2-7
v_gene: TRBV2

CDR3aa: ASSFRGEAF
abundance: many
j_gene: TRBJ1-1
v_gene: TRBV12-3/TRBV12-4

CDR3aa: ASSQDWDSGNTIY
abundance: few
j_gene: TRBJ1-3
v_gene: TRBV3-1

CDR3aa: ASSLGGPGTGELF
abundance: many
j_gene: TRBJ2-2
v_gene: TRBV12-3/TRBV12-4

CDR3aa: ASSLEVPGQGLNEQY
abundance: many
j_gene: TRBJ2-7
v_gene: TRBV7-6

CDR3aa: ASSPFPGGSTDTQY
abundance: many
j_gene: TRBJ2-3
v_gene: TRBV12-3/TRBV12-4

CDR3aa: ASSPPPSTDTQY
abundance: many
j_gene: TRBJ2-3
v_gene: TRBV7-9

CDR3aa: AAGRAGTYNEQF
abundance: many
j_gene: TRBJ2-1
v_gene: TRBV6-5

CDR3aa: SATKESPGELF
abundance: many
j_gene: TRBJ2-2
v_gene: TRBV29-1

CDR3aa: ASSLLAENEQF
abundance: many
j_gene: TRBJ2-1
v_gene: TRBV7-9

CDR3aa: ASSFPTGGRYNEQF
abundance: many
j_gene: TRBJ2-1
v_gene: TRBV12-3/TRBV12-4

CDR3aa: SARVLAGFTDTQY
abundance: many
j_gene: TRBJ2-3
v_gene: TRBV20-1

CDR3aa: SAIPWTGETEAF
abundance: many
j_gene: TRBJ1-1
v_gene: TRBV20-1